The present T cell receptor beta chain was sequenced within a study of shared clonotypes between healthy human individuals. The wider study: CD4 naive and CD4 memory each took three plates per donor, while CD8 naive took two and CD8 memory one. Study outcomes and limitations: Rarefaction curves obtained for sorted subsets showed sequencing incomplete despite large depth. Relative to clonotypes present in all four donors, those not shared had lower generation probabilities.

Turning to this clone: Its target is not known.

Naive CD8 cells lacked CD45RO, underwent positive selection for CCR7 and left out terminally differentiated effector memory CD45RA+ cells. After removal of 3 bases from V and 0 bases from J, the junction contained 2 bases not matched to a gene. This CDR3 has 15 amino acids. The germline V gene has CDR1 SGHNT and CDR2 YYREEE (reference sequence). Genomic DNA (from each subset) was split evenly across several immunoSEQ plates. The repertoire was sequenced with immunoSEQ multiplex PCR; TCRdb's copy has only in-frame clones and lacks some. The sample lists about 2 million clones, about 95% occurring once.

The sequenced material came from naive CD8+ T cells sorted from blood. The chain has TRBV5-4 and TRBJ2-3, with 9 bases identical to TRBD2. This clonotype originated in a man younger than 35 in good health. The CDR3 protein is CASSYAGGSTDTQYF. For the CDR3, the DNA is TGTGCCAGCAGCTACGCGGGGGGGAGCACAGATACGCAGTATTTT.